This TCR beta chain was profiled in a study of T-cell memory formation after mild COVID-19. Concerning this clonotype: The antigen remains unidentified.

Study outcomes and limitations: Nothing confirmed that second-wave clones peaking on day 37 were specific for SARS-CoV-2. The study detected some responding clones in pre-infection memory, suggesting cross-reactive memory joined.

This CDR3 is built from 15 residues. The V gene's germline CDR1 is DFQATT and CDR2 SNEGSKA (reference sequence). V was cut by 1 base and J by 2 bases, with 15 bases left in between. TCRdb itself ran the 5' RACE reads through MiXCR, one entry per CDR3 protein. The sample holds 540,000 or so distinct CDR3 sequences; roughly 22% are singletons and the top ten take around 13%. This rearrangement joins TRBV20-1 to TRBJ2-7; D possibly corresponds to TRBD2 (5 bases). Sequencing input: PBMCs or a T cell subset sorted from them (not recorded which). This TCR was sampled from an adult woman who had mild COVID-19 (a few samples of this study predate the infection). Cell type and time point are not known. The CDR3 sequence: CSARVSEAYPYEQYF. The CDR3 DNA is TGCAGTGCTAGAGTTTCGGAGGCATACCCCTACGAGCAGTACTTC.